This is a list of T cell receptor beta chains from one sample in a study of graft-versus-host responses after intestinal transplantation. No cognate antigen is known for these TCRs. Sequencing was performed with immunoSEQ multiplex PCR; in TCRdb, only in-frame clones are kept and a portion is missing. The table lists tens of thousands of clones, roughly 80% of them singletons. Specimen: unstimulated CD8+ T cells sorted from spleen or lymph node cells, collected before intestinal transplant. The receptors derive from a human donor who received an intestinal transplant. Both conserved end residues are part of each CDR3. The order of the fields is D gene, clone size, V gene, J gene, CDR3 protein, CDR3 DNA. A D gene is named only where the DNA matches it firmly. Size values are once, few and many counts, or a class for expanded clones, and some rows have none.

d_call: TRBD1
clone_size: NA
v_call: TRBV4-3
j_call: TRBJ2-7
cdr3_aa: CASSHGQGDGYEQYF
cdr3_nt: TGCGCCAGCAGCCACGGACAGGGGGACGGCTACGAGCAGTACTTC

d_call: NA
clone_size: few
v_call: TRBV7-8
j_call: TRBJ1-1
cdr3_aa: CASSLAKTDEAFF
cdr3_nt: TGTGCCAGCAGCTTAGCGAAAACAGATGAAGCTTTCTTT

d_call: TRBD1
clone_size: once
v_call: TRBV7-9
j_call: TRBJ2-5
cdr3_aa: CASSPGQQETQYF
cdr3_nt: TGTGCCAGCAGCCCGGGACAGCAAGAGACCCAGTACTTC

d_call: NA
clone_size: NA
v_call: TRBV19
j_call: TRBJ2-5
cdr3_aa: CASSIAPGETQYF
cdr3_nt: TGTGCCAGTAGTATAGCACCGGGGGAGACCCAGTACTTC

d_call: NA
clone_size: NA
v_call: TRBV13
j_call: TRBJ1-2
cdr3_aa: CARGGGDGYTF
cdr3_nt: TGTGCCCGCGGGGGCGGGGATGGCTACACCTTC

d_call: NA
clone_size: once
v_call: TRBV6-5
j_call: TRBJ2-3
cdr3_aa: CASSYSRGTDTQYF
cdr3_nt: TGTGCCAGCAGTTACTCGCGGGGCACAGATACGCAGTATTTT

d_call: TRBD2
clone_size: NA
v_call: TRBV6-5
j_call: TRBJ2-1
cdr3_aa: CASSQWGDYKIF
cdr3_nt: TGTGCCAGCAGCCAATGGGGGGACTACAAGATCTTC

d_call: TRBD2
clone_size: once
v_call: TRBV6-5
j_call: TRBJ2-1
cdr3_aa: CASHTGGGANEQFF
cdr3_nt: TGTGCCAGTCATACGGGCGGGGGGGCTAATGAGCAGTTCTTC

d_call: NA
clone_size: NA
v_call: TRBV11-2
j_call: TRBJ2-1
cdr3_aa: CASSLTGSSYNEQFF
cdr3_nt: TGTGCCAGCAGTCTTACAGGGAGCTCCTACAATGAGCAGTTCTTC

d_call: NA
clone_size: NA
v_call: TRBV7-6
j_call: TRBJ1-4
cdr3_aa: CASSERAYGEKLFF
cdr3_nt: TGTGCCAGCAGCGAGAGGGCTTACGGTGAAAAACTGTTTTTT

d_call: TRBD1
clone_size: NA
v_call: TRBV28
j_call: TRBJ2-7
cdr3_aa: CASSSGTGRGAYEQYF
cdr3_nt: TGTGCCAGCAGTTCCGGGACAGGGAGGGGAGCTTACGAGCAGTACTTC

d_call: NA
clone_size: NA
v_call: TRBV5-5
j_call: TRBJ1-4
cdr3_aa: CASSFNWLSGPSGEKLFF
cdr3_nt: TGTGCCAGCAGCTTCAATTGGCTCTCAGGGCCCTCGGGTGAAAAACTGTTTTTT

d_call: NA
clone_size: NA
v_call: TRBV2
j_call: TRBJ2-7
cdr3_aa: CASHQGSFGNEQYF
cdr3_nt: TGTGCCAGCCATCAGGGCTCCTTCGGCAACGAGCAGTACTTC

d_call: NA
clone_size: NA
v_call: TRBV5-1
j_call: TRBJ1-4
cdr3_aa: CASSRLTAFNEKLFF
cdr3_nt: TGCGCCAGCAGCCGCCTGACAGCCTTTAATGAAAAACTGTTTTTT

d_call: NA
clone_size: NA
v_call: TRBV7-8
j_call: TRBJ1-5
cdr3_aa: CASSLRQNNQPQHF
cdr3_nt: TGTGCCAGCAGCCTTAGACAGAACAATCAGCCCCAGCATTTT

d_call: NA
clone_size: NA
v_call: TRBV6-5
j_call: TRBJ2-5
cdr3_aa: CASSSTGQRQETQYF
cdr3_nt: TGTGCCAGCAGTTCAACAGGCCAACGCCAAGAGACCCAGTACTTC